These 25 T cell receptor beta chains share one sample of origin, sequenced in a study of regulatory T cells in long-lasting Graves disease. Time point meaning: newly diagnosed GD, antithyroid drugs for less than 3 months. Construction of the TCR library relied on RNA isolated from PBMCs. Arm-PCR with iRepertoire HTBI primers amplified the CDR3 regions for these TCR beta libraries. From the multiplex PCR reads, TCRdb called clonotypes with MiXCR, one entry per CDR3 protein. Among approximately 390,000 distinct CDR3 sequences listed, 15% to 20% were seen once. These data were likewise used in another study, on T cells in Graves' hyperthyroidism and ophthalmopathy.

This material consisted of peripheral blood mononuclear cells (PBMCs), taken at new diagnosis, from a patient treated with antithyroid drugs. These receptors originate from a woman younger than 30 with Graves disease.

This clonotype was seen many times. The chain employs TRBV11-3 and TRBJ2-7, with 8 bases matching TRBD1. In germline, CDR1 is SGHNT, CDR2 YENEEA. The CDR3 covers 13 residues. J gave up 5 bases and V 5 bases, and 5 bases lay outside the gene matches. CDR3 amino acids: CASSTGQGDEQYF. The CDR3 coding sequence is TGTGCCAGCAGCACTGGACAGGGAGACGAGCAGTACTTC.

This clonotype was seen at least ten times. DNA of the CDR3: TGTGCCAGCAGTTTTAAGCGTTGGACTAGTAGAGGCGAGCAGTACTTC. Protein sequence: CASSFKRWTSRGEQYF. This chain links TRBV28 with TRBJ2-7, with TRBD2 matching 7 bases. J gave up 6 bases and V 3 bases, and 14 bases lay outside the gene matches. The CDR3 loop spans 16 amino acids. The germline V gene has CDR1 MDHEN and CDR2 SYDVKM.

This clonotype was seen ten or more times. CDR3 region: CSAGLAGGGEQYF. In DNA, the CDR3 is TGCAGTGCCGGACTAGCGGGAGGGGGCGAGCAGTACTTC. The gene calls are TRBV20-1 and TRBJ2-7; 15 bases map to TRBD2. CDR3 size: 13 residues. The germline V gene encodes CDR1 DFQATT and CDR2 SNEGSKA (reference sequence). The V segment lost 6 bases and the J segment 6 bases; nucleotides outside the gene matches: 3.

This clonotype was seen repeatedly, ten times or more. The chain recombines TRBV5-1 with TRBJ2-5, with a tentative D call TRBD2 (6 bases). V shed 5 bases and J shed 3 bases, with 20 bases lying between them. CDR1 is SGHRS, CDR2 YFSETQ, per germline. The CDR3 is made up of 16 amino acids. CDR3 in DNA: TGCGCCAGCAGTTTCGGTAGGCGGGCTAGCGAAGAGACCCAGTACTTC. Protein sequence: CASSFGRRASEETQYF.

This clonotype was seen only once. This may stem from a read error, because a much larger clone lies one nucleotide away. The CDR3, as DNA: TGTGCCAGCAGAGGTCAGCTTTCCTACAATGTGCAGTTCTTC. It yields the protein CASRGQLSYNVQFF. The V gene is TRBV2, the J gene TRBJ2-1, with D unclear. The germline V gene has CDR1 SNHLY and CDR2 FYNNEI. The CDR3 loop spans 14 amino acids. The full variable domain, its missing parts supplied by reference TRBV2 and TRBJ2-1, is EPEVTQTPSHQVTQMGQEVILRCVPISNHLYFYWYRQILGQKVEFLVSFYNNEISEKSEIFDDQFSVERPDGSNFTLKIRSTKLEDSAMYFCASRGQLSYNVQFFGPGTRLTVL.

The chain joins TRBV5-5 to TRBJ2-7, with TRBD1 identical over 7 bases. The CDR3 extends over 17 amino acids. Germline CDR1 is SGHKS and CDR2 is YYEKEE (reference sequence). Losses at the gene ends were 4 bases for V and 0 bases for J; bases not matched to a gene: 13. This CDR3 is CASSHRYQGVDSYEQYF. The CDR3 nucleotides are TGTGCCAGCAGCCACAGATACCAGGGGGTCGACTCCTACGAGCAGTACTTC.

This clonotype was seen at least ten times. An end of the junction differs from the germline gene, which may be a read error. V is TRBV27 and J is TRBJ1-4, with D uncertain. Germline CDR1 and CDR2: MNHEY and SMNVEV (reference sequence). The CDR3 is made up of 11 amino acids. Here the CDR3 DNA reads TGTGCCAGCCGTTTTGGTGAAAAACTGTTTTTT. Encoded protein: CASRFGEKLFF.

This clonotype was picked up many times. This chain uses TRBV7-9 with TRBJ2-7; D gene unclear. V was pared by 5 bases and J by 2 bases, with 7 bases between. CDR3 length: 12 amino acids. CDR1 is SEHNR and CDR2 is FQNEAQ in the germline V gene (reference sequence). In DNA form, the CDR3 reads TGTGCCAGCAGCCACGGTCCCTACGAGCAGTACTTC. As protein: CASSHGPYEQYF.

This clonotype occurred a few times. In DNA, the CDR3 is TGTGCCAGACCGGGACCGGTCTACGAGCAGTACTTC. Residues: CARPGPVYEQYF. This sequence joins TRBV27 and TRBJ2-7, with D possibly called TRBD1 or TRBD2 (5 bases each). Per the germline V gene, CDR1 is MNHEY and CDR2 is SMNVEV (reference sequence). The V gene lost 9 bases and the J gene lost 3 bases, with 12 bases spanning the gap. The CDR3 consists of 12 residues.

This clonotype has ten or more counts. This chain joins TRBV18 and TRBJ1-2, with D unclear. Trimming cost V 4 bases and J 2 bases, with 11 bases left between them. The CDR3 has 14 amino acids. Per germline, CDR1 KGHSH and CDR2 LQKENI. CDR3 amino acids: CASSLGSTNYGYTF. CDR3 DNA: TGTGCCAGCTCACTAGGGTCTACGAACTATGGCTACACCTTC. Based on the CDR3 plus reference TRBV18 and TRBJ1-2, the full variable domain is NAGVMQNPRHLVRRRGQEARLRCSPMKGHSHVYWYRQLPEEGLKFMVYLQKENIIDESGMPKERFSAEFPKEGPSILRIQQVVRGDSAAYFCASSLGSTNYGYTFGSGTRLTVV.

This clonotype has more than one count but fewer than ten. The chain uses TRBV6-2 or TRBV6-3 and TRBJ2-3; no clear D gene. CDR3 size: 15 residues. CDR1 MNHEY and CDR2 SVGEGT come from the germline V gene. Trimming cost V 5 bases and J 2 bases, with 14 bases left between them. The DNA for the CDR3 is TGTGCCAGCAGTGAAAATATTGAGACCACAGATACGCAGTATTTT. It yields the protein CASSENIETTDTQYF.

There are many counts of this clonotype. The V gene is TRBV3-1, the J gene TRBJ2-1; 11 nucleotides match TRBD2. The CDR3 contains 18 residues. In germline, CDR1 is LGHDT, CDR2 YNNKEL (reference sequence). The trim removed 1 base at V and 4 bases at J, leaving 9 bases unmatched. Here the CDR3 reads CASSQGPSGGTLYNEQFF. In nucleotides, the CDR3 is TGTGCCAGCAGCCAAGGGCCTAGCGGGGGGACCTTATACAATGAGCAGTTCTTC.

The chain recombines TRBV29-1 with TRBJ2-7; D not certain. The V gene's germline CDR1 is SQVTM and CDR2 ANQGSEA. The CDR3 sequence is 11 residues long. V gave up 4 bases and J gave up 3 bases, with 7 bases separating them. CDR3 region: CSVGGGYEQYF. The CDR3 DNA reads TGCAGCGTTGGGGGTGGCTACGAGCAGTACTTC.

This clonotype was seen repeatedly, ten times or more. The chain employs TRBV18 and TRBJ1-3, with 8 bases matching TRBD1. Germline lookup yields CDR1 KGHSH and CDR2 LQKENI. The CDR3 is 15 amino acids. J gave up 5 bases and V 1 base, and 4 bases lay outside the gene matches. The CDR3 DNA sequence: TGTGCCAGCTCACCACGCGACAGGGGTAGAAACACCATATATTTT. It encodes CASSPRDRGRNTIYF.

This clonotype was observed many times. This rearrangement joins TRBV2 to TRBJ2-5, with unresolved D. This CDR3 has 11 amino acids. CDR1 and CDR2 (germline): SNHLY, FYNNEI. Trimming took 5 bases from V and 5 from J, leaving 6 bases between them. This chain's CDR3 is CASSIKETQYF. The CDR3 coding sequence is TGTGCCAGCAGTATCAAGGAGACCCAGTACTTC.

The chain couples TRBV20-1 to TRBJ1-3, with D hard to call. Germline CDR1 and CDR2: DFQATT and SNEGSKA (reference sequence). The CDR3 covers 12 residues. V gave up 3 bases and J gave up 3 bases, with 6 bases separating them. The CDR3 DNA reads TGCAGTGCTAGTAGGAATGGAAACACCATATATTTT. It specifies CSASRNGNTIYF.

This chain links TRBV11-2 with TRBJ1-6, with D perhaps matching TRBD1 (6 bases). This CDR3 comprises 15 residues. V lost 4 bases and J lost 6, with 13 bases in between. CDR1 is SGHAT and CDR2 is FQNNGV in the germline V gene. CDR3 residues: CASSSQDRSNSPLHF. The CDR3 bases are TGTGCCAGCAGCTCCCAGGACAGATCTAATTCACCCCTCCACTTT.

CDR3 sequence (DNA): TGTGCCACCAGTGACTCGACCCGGGCGCCCCATGAGCAGTTCTTC. As protein: CATSDSTRAPHEQFF. The chain joins TRBV24-1 to TRBJ2-1; unclear D gene. CDR3 length equals 15 residues. Per the germline V gene, CDR1 is KGHDR and CDR2 is SFDVKD. The V end lost 4 bases, the J end lost 8 bases, and 17 bases lay between the germline ends.

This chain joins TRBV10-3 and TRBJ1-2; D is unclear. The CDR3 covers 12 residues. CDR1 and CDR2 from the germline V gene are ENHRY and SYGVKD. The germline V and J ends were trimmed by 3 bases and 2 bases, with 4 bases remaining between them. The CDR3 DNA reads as TGTGCCATCAGTGATCCGAACTATGGCTACACCTTC. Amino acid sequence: CAISDPNYGYTF.

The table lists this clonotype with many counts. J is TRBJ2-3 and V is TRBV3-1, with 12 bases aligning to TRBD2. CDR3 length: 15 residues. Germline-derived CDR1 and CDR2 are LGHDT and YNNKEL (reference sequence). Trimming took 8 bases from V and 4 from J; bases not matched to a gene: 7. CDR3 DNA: TGTGCCAGCCGCGTAACTAGCGGGGGGCCAGATACGCAGTATTTT. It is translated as CASRVTSGGPDTQYF.

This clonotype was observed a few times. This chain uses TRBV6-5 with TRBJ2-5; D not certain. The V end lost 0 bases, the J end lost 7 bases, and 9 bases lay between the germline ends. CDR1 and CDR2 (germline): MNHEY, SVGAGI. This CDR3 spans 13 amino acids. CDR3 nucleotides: TGTGCCAGCAGTTACTCTAAGAGCGTGACCCAGTACTTC. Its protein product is CASSYSKSVTQYF.

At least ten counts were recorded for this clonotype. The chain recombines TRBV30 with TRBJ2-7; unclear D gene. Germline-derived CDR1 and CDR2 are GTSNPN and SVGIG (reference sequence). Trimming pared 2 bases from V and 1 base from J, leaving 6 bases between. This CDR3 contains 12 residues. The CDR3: CAWSFPSYEQYF. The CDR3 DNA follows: TGTGCCTGGAGTTTCCCATCCTACGAGCAGTACTTC.

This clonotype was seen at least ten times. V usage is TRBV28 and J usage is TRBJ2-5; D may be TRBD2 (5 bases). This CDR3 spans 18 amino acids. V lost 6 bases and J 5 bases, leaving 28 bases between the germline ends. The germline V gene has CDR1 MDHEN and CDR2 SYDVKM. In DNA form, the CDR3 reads TGTGCCAGCAGCCCCACCCACCTTAGAGGGCCGCAGCGGGAGACCCAGTACTTC. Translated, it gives CASSPTHLRGPQRETQYF.

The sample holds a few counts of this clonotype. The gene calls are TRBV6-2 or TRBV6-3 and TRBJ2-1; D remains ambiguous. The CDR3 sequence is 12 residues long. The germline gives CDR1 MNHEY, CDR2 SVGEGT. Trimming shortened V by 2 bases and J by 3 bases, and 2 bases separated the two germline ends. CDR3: CASSYDYNEQFF. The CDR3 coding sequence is TGTGCCAGCAGTTACGACTACAATGAGCAGTTCTTC.

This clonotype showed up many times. The CDR3 region has the DNA TGTGCCAGCAGTTTATCTATTCTAGGGACTAGCGACATGTACGAGCAGTACTTC. Amino acids: CASSLSILGTSDMYEQYF. This chain links TRBV28 with TRBJ2-7; 10 bases fit TRBD2. Germline CDR1 reads MDHEN; CDR2 reads SYDVKM. V was pared by 1 base and J by 4 bases, with 13 bases of the junction left unmatched. This CDR3 is built from 18 residues.